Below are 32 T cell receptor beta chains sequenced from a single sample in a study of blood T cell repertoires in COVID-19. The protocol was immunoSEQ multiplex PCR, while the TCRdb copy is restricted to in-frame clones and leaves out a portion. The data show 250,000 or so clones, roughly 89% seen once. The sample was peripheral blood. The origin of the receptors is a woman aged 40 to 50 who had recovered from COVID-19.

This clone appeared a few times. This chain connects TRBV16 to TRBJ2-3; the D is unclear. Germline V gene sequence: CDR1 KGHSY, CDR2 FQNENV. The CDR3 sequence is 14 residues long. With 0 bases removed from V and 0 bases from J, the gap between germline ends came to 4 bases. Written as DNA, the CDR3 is TGTGCCAGCAGCCAATCTGGCAGCACAGATACGCAGTATTTT. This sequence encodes CASSQSGSTDTQYF.

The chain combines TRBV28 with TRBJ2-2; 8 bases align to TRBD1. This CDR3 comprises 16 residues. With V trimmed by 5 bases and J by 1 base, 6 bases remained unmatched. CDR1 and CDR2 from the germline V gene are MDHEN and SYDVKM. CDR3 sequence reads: CASSPVDRGNTGELFF. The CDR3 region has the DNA TGTGCCAGCAGTCCCGTCGACAGGGGGAACACCGGGGAGCTGTTTTTT.

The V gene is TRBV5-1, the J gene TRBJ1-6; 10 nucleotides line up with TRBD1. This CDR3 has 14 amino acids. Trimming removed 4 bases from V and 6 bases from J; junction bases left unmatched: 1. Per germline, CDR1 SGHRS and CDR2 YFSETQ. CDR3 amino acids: CASSRDRGNSPLHF. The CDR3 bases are TGCGCCAGCAGCCGGGACAGGGGTAATTCACCCCTCCACTTT.

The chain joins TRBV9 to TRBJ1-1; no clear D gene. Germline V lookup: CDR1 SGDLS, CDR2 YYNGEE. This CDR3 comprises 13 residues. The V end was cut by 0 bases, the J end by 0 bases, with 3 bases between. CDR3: CASSVAMNTEAFF. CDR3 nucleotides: TGTGCCAGCAGCGTAGCCATGAACACTGAAGCTTTCTTT.

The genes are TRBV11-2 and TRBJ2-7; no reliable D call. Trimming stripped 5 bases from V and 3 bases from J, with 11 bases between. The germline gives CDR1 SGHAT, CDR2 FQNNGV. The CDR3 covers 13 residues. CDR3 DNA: TGTGCCAGCAGCACTCCCGCAGGCTACGAGCAGTACTTC. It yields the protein CASSTPAGYEQYF.

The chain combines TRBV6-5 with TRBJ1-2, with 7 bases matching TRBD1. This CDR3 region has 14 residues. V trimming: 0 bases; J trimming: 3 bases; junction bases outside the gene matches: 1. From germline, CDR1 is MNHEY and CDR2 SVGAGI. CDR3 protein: CASSYSGTDYGYTF. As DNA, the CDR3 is TGTGCCAGCAGTTACTCGGGGACAGACTATGGCTACACCTTC.

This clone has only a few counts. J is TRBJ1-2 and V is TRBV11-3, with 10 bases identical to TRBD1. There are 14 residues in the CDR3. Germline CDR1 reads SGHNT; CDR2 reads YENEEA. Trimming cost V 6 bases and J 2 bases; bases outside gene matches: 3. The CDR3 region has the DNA TGTGCCAGCAGACCGGGACAGGGGAACTATGGCTACACCTTC. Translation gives CASRPGQGNYGYTF.

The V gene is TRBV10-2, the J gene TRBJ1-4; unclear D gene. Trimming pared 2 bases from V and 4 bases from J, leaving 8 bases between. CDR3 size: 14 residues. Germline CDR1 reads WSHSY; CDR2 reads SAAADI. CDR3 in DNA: TGCGCCAGCAGTGAGCTCGGACTTAATGAAAAACTGTTTTTT. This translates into CASSELGLNEKLFF.

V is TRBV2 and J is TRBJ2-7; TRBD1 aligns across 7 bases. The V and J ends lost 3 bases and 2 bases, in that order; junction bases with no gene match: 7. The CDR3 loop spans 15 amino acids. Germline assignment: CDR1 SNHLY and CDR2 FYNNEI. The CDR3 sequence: CASSDLDRRTYEQYF. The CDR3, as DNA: TGTGCCAGCAGTGATTTGGACAGGAGAACCTACGAGCAGTACTTC.

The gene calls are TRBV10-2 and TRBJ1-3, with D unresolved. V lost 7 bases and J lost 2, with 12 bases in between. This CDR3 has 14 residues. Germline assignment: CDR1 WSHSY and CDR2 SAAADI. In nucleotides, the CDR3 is TGCGCCAGCACCGTTACTAGGGCTGGAAACACCATATATTTT. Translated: CASTVTRAGNTIYF.

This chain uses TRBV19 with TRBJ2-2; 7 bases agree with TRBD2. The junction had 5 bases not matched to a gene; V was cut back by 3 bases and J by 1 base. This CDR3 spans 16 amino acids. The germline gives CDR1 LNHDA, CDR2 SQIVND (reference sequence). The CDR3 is CASSITAGVNTGELFF. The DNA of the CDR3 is TGTGCCAGTAGTATTACGGCGGGGGTGAACACCGGGGAGCTGTTTTTT.

This CDR3 is CASSTTGTGSYEQYF. As DNA, the CDR3 is TGTGCCAGCAGCACCACCGGGACTGGCTCCTACGAGCAGTACTTC. The chain links TRBV28 to TRBJ2-7; tentatively, D is TRBD2 (6 bases). The CDR3 loop spans 15 amino acids. Germline V gene data show CDR1 as MDHEN and CDR2 as SYDVKM. Trimming cost V 6 bases and J 0 bases, with 15 bases left between them. The entire variable domain, with the rest obtained from reference TRBV28 and TRBJ2-7, is as follows: DVKVTQSSRYLVKRTGEKVFLECVQDMDHENMFWYRQDPGLGLRLIYFSYDVKMKEKGDIPEGYSVSREKKERFSLILESASTNQTSMYLCASSTTGTGSYEQYFGPGTRLTVT.

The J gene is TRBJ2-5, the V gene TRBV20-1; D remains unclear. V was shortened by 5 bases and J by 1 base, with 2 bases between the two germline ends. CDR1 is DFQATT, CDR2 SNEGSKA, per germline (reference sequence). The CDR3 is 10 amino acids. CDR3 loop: CSARQETQYF. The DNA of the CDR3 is TGCAGTGCTCGCCAAGAGACCCAGTACTTC.

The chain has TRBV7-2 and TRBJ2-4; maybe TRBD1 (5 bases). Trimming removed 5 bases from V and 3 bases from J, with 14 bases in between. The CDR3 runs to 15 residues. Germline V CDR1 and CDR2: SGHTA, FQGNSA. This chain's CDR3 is CASSPLRVVKNIQYF. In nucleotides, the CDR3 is TGTGCCAGCAGCCCCCTCAGGGTAGTCAAAAACATTCAGTACTTC. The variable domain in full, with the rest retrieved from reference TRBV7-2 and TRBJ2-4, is GAGVSQSPSNKVTEKGKDVELRCDPISGHTALYWYRQSLGQGLEFLIYFQGNSAPDKSGLPSDRFSAERTGGSVSTLTIQRTQQEDSAVYLCASSPLRVVKNIQYFGAGTRLSVL.

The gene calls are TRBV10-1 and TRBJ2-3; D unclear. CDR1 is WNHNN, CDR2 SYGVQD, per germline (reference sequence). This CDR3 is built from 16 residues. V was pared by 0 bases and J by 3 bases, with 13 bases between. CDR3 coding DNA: TGCGCCAGCAGTGAGTCACCGTCCTCAGAAACAGATACGCAGTATTTT. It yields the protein CASSESPSSETDTQYF.

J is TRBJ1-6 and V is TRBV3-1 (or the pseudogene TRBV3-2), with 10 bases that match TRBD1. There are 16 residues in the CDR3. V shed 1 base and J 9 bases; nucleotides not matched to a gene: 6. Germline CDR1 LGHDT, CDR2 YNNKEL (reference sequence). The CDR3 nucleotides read TGTGCCAGCAGCCAAGCGGCGGGACAGGGGAGTTCACCCCTCCACTTT. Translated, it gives CASSQAAGQGSSPLHF.

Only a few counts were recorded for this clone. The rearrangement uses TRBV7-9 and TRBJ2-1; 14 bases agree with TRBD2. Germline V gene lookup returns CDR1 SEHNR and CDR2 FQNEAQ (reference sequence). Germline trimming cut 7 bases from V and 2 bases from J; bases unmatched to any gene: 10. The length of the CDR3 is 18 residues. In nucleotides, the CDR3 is TGTGCCAGCAAGAGTGGCGGGACTAGCGGGGGAACCTACAATGAGCAGTTCTTC. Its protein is CASKSGGTSGGTYNEQFF.

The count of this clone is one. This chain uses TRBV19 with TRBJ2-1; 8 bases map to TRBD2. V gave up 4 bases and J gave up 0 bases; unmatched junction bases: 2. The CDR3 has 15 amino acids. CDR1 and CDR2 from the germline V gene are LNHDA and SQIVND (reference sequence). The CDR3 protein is CASSSGGHSYNEQFF. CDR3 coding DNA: TGTGCCAGTAGTAGCGGGGGGCACTCCTACAATGAGCAGTTCTTC. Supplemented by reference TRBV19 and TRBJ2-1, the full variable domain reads DGGITQSPKYLFRKEGQNVTLSCEQNLNHDAMYWYRQDPGQGLRLIYYSQIVNDFQKGDIAEGYSVSREKKESFPLTVTSAQKNPTAFYLCASSSGGHSYNEQFFGPGTRLTVL.

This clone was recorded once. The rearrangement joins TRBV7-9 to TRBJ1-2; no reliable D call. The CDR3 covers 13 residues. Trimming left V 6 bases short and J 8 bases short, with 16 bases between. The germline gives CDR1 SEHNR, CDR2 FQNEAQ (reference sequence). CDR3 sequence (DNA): TGTGCCAGCAGTTCTAACGAGGAAAGAGGCTACACCTTC. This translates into CASSSNEERGYTF.

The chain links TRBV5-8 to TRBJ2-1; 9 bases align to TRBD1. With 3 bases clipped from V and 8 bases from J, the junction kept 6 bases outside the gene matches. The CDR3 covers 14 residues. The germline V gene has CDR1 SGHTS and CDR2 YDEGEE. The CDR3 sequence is CASSYRDRAHEQFF. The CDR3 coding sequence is TGTGCCAGCAGCTACCGGGACAGGGCCCATGAGCAGTTCTTC.

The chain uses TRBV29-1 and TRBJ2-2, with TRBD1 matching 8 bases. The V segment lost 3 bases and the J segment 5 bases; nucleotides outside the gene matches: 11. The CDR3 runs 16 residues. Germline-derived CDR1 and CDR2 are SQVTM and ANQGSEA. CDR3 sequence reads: CSVDSPGGAGTGELFF. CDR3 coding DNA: TGCAGCGTTGATTCCCCAGGGGGCGCAGGGACCGGGGAGCTGTTTTTT.

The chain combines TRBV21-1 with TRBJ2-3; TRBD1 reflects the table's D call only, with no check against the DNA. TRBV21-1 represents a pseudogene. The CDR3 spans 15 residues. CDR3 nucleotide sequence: TGTGCCAGCAGCAAGCGACAGGGAATCACAGATACGCAGTATTTT. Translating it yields CASSKRQGITDTQYF.

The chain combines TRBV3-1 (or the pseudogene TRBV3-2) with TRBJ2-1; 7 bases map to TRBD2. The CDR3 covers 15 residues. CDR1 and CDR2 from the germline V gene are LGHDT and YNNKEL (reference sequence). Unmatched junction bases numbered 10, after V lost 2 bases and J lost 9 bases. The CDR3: CASSQIPGGDLEQFF. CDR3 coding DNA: TGTGCCAGCAGCCAAATTCCGGGGGGAGATCTTGAGCAGTTCTTC.

This CDR3 reads CASSPGSASYNSPLHF. The CDR3 DNA sequence: TGTGCCAGCAGCCCCGGTTCTGCCTCCTATAATTCACCCCTCCACTTT. The V call is TRBV3-1 (or the pseudogene TRBV3-2), the J call TRBJ1-6; no reliable D call. Trimming took off 4 bases at V and 0 bases at J, with 10 bases between the two ends. Germline loops: CDR1 LGHDT, CDR2 YNNKEL (reference sequence). The CDR3 has 16 residues.

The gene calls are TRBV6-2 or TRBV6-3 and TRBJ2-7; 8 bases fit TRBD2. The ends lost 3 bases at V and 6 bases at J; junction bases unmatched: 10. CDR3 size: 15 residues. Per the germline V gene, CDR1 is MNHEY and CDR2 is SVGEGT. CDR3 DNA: TGTGCCAGCAGTTATCGTGCGGGTAGCGGGACCGAGCAGTACGTC. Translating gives CASSYRAGSGTEQYV.

CDR3 sequence: CASRPSGGSGTGVDEQYF. CDR3 coding DNA: TGTGCCAGCAGACCTAGCGGGGGGTCCGGGACAGGGGTCGACGAGCAGTACTTC. The rearrangement uses TRBV28 and TRBJ2-7; tentatively, D is TRBD2 (11 bases). The CDR3 consists of 18 residues. The ends were cut back, 6 bases at V and 5 bases at J, with 29 bases in the middle. The germline gives CDR1 MDHEN, CDR2 SYDVKM.

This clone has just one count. The CDR3 DNA is TGTGCCAGCAGTGTAGATCAAACAGACTACGAGCAGTACTTC. Translating it yields CASSVDQTDYEQYF. V is TRBV2 and J is TRBJ2-7; D is uncertain. CDR3 length: 14 amino acids. The germline V and J ends were trimmed by 4 bases and 3 bases, with 13 bases remaining between them. Per germline, CDR1 SNHLY and CDR2 FYNNEI.

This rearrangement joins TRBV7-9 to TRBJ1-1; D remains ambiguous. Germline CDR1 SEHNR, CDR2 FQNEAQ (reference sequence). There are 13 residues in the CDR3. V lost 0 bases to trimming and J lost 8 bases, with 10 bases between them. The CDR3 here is CASSLASWAEAFF. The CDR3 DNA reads TGTGCCAGCAGCTTAGCTAGTTGGGCGGAAGCTTTCTTT.

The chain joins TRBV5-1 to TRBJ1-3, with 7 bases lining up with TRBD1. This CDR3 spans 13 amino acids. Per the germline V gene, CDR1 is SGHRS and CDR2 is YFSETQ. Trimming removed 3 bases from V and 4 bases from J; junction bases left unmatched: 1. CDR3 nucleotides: TGCGCCAGCAGCTGGGGACAGGGAAACACCATATATTTT. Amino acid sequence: CASSWGQGNTIYF.

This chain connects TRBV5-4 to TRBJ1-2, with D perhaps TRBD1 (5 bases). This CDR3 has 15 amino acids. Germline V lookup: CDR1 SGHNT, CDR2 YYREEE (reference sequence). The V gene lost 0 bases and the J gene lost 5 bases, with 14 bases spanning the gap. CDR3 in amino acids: CASSLAGTPRYGYTF. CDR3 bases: TGTGCCAGCAGCTTGGCAGGGACTCCCAGATATGGCTACACCTTC. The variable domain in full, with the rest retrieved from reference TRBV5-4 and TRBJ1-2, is ETGVTQSPTHLIKTRGQQVTLRCSSQSGHNTVSWYQQALGQGPQFIFQYYREEENGRGNFPPRFSGLQFPNYSSELNVNALELDDSALYLCASSLAGTPRYGYTFGSGTRLTVV.

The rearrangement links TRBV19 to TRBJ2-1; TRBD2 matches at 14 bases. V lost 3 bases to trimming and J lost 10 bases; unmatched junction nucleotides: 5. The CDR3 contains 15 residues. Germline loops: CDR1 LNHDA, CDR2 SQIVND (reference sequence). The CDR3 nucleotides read TGTGCCAGTAGTATGGGACTAGCGGGAGTGCGGGAGCAGTTCTTC. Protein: CASSMGLAGVREQFF. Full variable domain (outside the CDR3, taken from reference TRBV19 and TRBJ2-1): DGGITQSPKYLFRKEGQNVTLSCEQNLNHDAMYWYRQDPGQGLRLIYYSQIVNDFQKGDIAEGYSVSREKKESFPLTVTSAQKNPTAFYLCASSMGLAGVREQFFGPGTRLTVL.

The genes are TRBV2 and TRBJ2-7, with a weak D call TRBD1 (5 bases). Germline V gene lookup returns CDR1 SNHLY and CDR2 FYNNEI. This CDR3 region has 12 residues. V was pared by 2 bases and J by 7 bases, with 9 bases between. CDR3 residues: CASSEQGWEQYF. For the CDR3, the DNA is TGTGCCAGCAGTGAACAGGGCTGGGAGCAGTACTTC.